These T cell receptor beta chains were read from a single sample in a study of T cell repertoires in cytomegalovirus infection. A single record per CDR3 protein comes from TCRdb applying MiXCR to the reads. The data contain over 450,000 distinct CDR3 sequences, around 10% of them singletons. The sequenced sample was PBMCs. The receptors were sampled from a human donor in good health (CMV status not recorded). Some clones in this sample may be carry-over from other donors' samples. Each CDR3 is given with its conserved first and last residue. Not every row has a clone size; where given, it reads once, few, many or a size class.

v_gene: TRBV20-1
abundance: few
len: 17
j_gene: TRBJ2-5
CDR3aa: CSARDRRGLAGQETQYF

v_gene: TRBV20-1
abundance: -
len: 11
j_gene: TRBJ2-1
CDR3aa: CSATRGGEQFF

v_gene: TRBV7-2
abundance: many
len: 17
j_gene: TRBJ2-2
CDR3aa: CASMLPGQGATTGELFF

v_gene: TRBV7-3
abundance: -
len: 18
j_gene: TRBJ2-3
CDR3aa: CASSLRGGSGGGRDTQYF

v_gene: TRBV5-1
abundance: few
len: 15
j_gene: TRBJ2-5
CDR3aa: CASSLEDRGLKTQYF

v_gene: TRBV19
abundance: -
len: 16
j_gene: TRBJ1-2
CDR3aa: CASTLTFTGPNYGYTF

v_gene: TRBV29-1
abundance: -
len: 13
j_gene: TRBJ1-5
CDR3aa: CSVEDGGNQPQHF

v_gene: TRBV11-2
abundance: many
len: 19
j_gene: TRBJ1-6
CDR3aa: CASSLDHGLGSSYNSPLHF

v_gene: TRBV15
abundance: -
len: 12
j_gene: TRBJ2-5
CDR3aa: CATSLGLETQYF

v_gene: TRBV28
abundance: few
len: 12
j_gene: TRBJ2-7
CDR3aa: CASSLSAGKQYF

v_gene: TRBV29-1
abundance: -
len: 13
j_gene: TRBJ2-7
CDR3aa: CSVESSEGYEQYF

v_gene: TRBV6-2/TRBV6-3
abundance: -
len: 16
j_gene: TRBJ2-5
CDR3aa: CASSYSKGREKETQYF

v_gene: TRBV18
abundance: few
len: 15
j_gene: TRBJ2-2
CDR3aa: CASSPRVLGAGELFF

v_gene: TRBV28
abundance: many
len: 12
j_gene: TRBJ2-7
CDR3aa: CASRAARGEQYF

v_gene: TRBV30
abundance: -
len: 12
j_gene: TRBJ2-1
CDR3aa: CAWGGTYNEQFF

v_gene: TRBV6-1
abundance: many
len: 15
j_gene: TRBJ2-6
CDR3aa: CASSVEGSGANVLTF

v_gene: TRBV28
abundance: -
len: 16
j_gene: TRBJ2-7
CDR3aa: CASSFTGTGFSYEQYF

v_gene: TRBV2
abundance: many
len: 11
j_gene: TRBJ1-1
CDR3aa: CATITAAEAFF

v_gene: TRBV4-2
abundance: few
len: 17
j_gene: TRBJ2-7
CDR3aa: CASSQEGTETDSYEQYF

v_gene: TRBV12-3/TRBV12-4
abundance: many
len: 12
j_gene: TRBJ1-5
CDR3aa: CASSLRISPQHF

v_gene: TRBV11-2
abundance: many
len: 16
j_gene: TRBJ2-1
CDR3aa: CASTRRGGPGTIEQFF

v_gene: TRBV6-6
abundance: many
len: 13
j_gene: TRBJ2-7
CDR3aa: CASTGQGRAEQYF

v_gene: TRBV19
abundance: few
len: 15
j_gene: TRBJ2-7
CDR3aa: CASSAFQGPSYEQYF

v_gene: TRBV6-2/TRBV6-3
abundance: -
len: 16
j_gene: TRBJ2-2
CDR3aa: CASSYSGPSNTGELFF

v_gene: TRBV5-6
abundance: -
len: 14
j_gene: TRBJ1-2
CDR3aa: CASSPGQVNYGYTF

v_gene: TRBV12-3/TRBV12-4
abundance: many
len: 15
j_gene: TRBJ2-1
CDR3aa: CASSLFASGNNEQFF

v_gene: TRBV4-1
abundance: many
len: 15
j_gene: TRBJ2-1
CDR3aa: CASSQDTNRPNEQFF

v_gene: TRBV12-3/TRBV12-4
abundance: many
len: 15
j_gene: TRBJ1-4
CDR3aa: CASSLGQGISEKLFF

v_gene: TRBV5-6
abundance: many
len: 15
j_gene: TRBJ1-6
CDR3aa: CASSLTASYNSPLHF

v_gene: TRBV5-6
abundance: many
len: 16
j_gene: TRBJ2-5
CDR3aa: CASSLALADTQETQYF

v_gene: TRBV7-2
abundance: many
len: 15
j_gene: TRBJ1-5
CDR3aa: CASSLASQNNQPQHF

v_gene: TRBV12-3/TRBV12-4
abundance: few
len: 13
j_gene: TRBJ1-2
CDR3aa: CASTLWDREGYTF

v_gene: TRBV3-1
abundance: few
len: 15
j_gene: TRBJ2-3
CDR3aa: CASRGLAENTDTQYF

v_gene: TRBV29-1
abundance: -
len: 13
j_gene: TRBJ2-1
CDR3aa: CSVAPSSGEVQFF

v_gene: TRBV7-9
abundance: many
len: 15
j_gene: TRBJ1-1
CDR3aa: CASSLGAGPNTEAFF

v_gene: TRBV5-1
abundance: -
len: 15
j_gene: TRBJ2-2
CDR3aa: CASSLDTSGEVELFF

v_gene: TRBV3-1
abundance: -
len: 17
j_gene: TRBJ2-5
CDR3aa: CASSQDLLAGFQETQYF

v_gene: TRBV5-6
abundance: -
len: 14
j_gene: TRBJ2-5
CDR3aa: CASSLDLRTETQYF

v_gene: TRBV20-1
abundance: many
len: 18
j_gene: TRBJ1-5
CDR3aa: CSARDAGQGVGGNQPQHF

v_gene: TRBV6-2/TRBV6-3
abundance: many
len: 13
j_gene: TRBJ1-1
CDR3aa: CATLGNVNTEAFF

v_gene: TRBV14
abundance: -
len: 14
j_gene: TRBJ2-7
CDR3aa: CASSLWREQGEQYF

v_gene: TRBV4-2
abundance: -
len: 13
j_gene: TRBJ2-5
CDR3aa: CASSRDDEETQYF

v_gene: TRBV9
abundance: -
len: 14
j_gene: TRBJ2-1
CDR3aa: CASSKSALNNEQFF

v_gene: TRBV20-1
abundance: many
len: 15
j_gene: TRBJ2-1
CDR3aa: CSARDPVGSGREQFF

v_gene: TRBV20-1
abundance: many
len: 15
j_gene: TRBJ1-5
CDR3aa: CSAGQGARGYQPQHF

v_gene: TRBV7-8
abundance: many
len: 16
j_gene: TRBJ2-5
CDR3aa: CASSLDFSGSQETQYF

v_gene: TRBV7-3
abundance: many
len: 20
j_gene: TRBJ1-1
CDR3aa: CASSPGQGATWRDLNTEAFF

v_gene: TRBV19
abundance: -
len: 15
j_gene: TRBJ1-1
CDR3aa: CASSMGRGPNTEAFF

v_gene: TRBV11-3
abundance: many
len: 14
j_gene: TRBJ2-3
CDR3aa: CASSLVVSTDTQYF

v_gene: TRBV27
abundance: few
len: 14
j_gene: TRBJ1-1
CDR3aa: CASSSSLAGLGAFF

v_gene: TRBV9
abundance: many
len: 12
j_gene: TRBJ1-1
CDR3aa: CASSVGQGLAFF

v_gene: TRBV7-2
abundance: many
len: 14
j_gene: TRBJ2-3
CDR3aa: CASSPSWAGDTQYF

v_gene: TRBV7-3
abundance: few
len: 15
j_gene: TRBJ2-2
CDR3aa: CASSLDPSDTGELFF